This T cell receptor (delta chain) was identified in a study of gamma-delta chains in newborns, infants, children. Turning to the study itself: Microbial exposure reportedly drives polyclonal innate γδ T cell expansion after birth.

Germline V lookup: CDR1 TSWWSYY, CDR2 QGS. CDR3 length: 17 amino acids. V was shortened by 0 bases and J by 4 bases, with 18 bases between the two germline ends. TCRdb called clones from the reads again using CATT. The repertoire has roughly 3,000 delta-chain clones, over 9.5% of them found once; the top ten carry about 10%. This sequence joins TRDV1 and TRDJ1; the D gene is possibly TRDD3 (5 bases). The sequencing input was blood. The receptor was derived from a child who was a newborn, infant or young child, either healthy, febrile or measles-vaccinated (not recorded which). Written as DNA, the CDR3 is TGTGCTCTTGGGGAACTGCCTCCAGGGGACTCGCTCGATAAACTCATCTTT. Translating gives CALGELPPGDSLDKLIF.